Each of the 11 T cell receptor beta chains below was sequenced from the same sample in a study of vaccination and CD4 T cells after COVID-19. Cultured CD4+ T cells had their DNA profiled by the Oncomine TCR Beta short-read assay. MiXCR was run by TCRdb on the PCR reads, yielding one entry per CDR3 protein. The table lists 23,000 or so distinct CDR3 sequences, 30% of them singletons, with approximately 2.8% in the top ten. Documented time point: late sampling 161 to 241 days after vaccination in a few convalescent patients. Treatment in this sample: roughly 10-day PBMC culture with coronavirus spike peptide pools or control peptides (ViraFEST assay). Their target antigens are unknown. The sequencing used CD4+ T cells from blood, cultured in vitro, collected about 7 months after SARS-CoV-2 vaccination. The receptors come from a human donor who had recovered from COVID-19.

The J gene is TRBJ2-3, the V gene TRBV10-3; 7 bases are a match to TRBD1. The CDR3 covers 12 residues. Germline V lookup: CDR1 ENHRY, CDR2 SYGVKD. V lost 6 bases, J lost 7 bases, and 4 bases stayed unmatched. The CDR3 loop reads CAIREQGHTQYF. The CDR3 DNA is TGTGCCATCAGGGAACAGGGGCATACGCAGTATTTT.

The rearrangement joins TRBV6-5 to TRBJ1-2; 7 bases agree with TRBD1. Germline V gene lookup returns CDR1 MNHEY and CDR2 SVGAGI. V was pared by 4 bases and J by 0 bases, with 8 bases of the junction left unmatched. The CDR3 is 16 amino acids. CDR3 nucleotide sequence: TGTGCCAGCAGTTTCGCCGGGGACAGAGCTAACTATGGCTACACCTTC. This encodes CASSFAGDRANYGYTF.

The chain couples TRBV19 to TRBJ1-5; D is perhaps TRBD1 (5 bases). The CDR3 consists of 14 residues. Looked up from germline, CDR1 is LNHDA and CDR2 is SQIVND (reference sequence). The ends were cut back, 5 bases at V and 1 base at J, with 9 bases in the middle. CDR3 amino acids: CASSWGNSNQPQHF. In DNA form, the CDR3 reads TGTGCCAGTAGTTGGGGGAACAGCAATCAGCCCCAGCATTTT.

This clonotype was counted between two and nine times. The chain couples TRBV7-9 to TRBJ2-3; D remains ambiguous. CDR3 length equals 13 residues. Germline loops: CDR1 SEHNR, CDR2 FQNEAQ (reference sequence). Trimming pared 7 bases from V and 4 bases from J, leaving 12 bases between. CDR3 nucleotide sequence: TGTGCCAGCACTGCCAGACGAGCAGATACGCAGTATTTT. Protein product: CASTARRADTQYF.

This sequence joins TRBV28 and TRBJ2-3; the D is unclear. The CDR3 sequence is 12 residues long. V shed 2 bases and J shed 5 bases, with 5 bases lying between them. Germline V gene data show CDR1 as MDHEN and CDR2 as SYDVKM. CDR3 loop: CASSLGLDTQYF. The CDR3 DNA sequence: TGTGCCAGCAGTTTAGGCCTAGATACGCAGTATTTT.

The chain uses TRBV28 and TRBJ2-1; D gene uncertain. The V and J ends lost 3 bases and 6 bases respectively, with 9 bases between them. Germline lookup yields CDR1 MDHEN and CDR2 SYDVKM. This CDR3 region has 13 residues. The DNA of the CDR3 is TGTGCCAGCAGTTTTGACTGGGGCAATGAGCAGTTCTTC. Translating it yields CASSFDWGNEQFF. Variable domain in full (rest from reference TRBV28 and TRBJ2-1): DVKVTQSSRYLVKRTGEKVFLECVQDMDHENMFWYRQDPGLGLRLIYFSYDVKMKEKGDIPEGYSVSREKKERFSLILESASTNQTSMYLCASSFDWGNEQFFGPGTRLTVL.

This clonotype was recorded at least ten times. The chain combines TRBV6-1 with TRBJ1-6, with 8 bases matching TRBD1. J lost 6 bases, V lost 5 bases, and 3 bases had no gene match. There are 14 residues in the CDR3. Germline V lookup: CDR1 MNHNS, CDR2 SASEGT. The CDR3 here is CASSRGQANSPLHF. The CDR3, as DNA: TGTGCCAGCAGTCGGGGACAGGCTAATTCACCCCTCCACTTT.

This clonotype was detected only once. The V and J genes are TRBV2 and TRBJ1-2, with D perhaps matching TRBD1 (6 bases). Germline lookup yields CDR1 SNHLY and CDR2 FYNNEI. The CDR3 has 11 residues. V was clipped by 8 bases and J by 8 bases, with 12 bases between them. The CDR3, as DNA: TGTGCCAGCCGTTACAGGGACGGCTACACCTTC. As protein: CASRYRDGYTF.

The chain uses TRBV24-1 and TRBJ1-2; a weak D match, TRBD1 (6 bases). CDR3 length: 15 amino acids. The V end lost 4 bases, the J end lost 4 bases, and 15 bases lay between the germline ends. Germline V gene data show CDR1 as KGHDR and CDR2 as SFDVKD. CDR3 sequence reads: CATSEPNTGSYGYTF. DNA for the CDR3: TGTGCCACCAGTGAACCCAACACAGGGTCCTATGGCTACACCTTC.

This CDR3 is CASSPQENYGYTF. CDR3 in DNA: TGTGCCAGCAGCCCGCAGGAGAACTATGGCTACACCTTC. The rearrangement uses TRBV5-4 and TRBJ1-2, with D unclear. The CDR3 length is 13 residues. The V end lost 4 bases, the J end lost 2 bases, and 9 bases lay between the germline ends. Looked up from germline, CDR1 is SGHNT and CDR2 is YYREEE (reference sequence).

This clonotype came up once. This rearrangement joins TRBV6-4 to TRBJ2-1, with D possibly matching TRBD2 (5 bases). The CDR3 is 13 residues long. Trimming left V 2 bases short and J 9 bases short, with 11 bases between. Germline CDR1 and CDR2: MRHNA and SNTAGT. The CDR3 DNA is TGTGCCAGCAGTGACACTAGGACGGCTGAGCAGTTCTTC. It codes for CASSDTRTAEQFF.